The text below deals with one TCR beta chain. The CDR3 is made up of 15 amino acids. The V gene lost 5 bases and the J gene lost 1 base, with 13 bases spanning the gap. CDR1 is LGHDT, CDR2 YNNKEL, per germline (reference sequence). The protocol was immunoSEQ multiplex PCR, while the TCRdb copy is restricted to in-frame clones and leaves out a portion. Of under 150,000 clones listed, around 90% are singletons. The sample belongs to a study of T cell responses to AZD1222 COVID-19 vaccine. The chain carries TRBV3-1 (or the pseudogene TRBV3-2) and TRBJ2-3, with D perhaps TRBD2 (6 bases). The material sequenced was peripheral blood, taken 28 days after the second AZD1222 dose. The receptor's source is an adult who received the AZD1222 COVID-19 vaccine. The CDR3 DNA reads as TGTGCCAGCAGCACCCGGAGGGAGGGCACAGATACGCAGTATTTT. Protein product: CASSTRREGTDTQYF.